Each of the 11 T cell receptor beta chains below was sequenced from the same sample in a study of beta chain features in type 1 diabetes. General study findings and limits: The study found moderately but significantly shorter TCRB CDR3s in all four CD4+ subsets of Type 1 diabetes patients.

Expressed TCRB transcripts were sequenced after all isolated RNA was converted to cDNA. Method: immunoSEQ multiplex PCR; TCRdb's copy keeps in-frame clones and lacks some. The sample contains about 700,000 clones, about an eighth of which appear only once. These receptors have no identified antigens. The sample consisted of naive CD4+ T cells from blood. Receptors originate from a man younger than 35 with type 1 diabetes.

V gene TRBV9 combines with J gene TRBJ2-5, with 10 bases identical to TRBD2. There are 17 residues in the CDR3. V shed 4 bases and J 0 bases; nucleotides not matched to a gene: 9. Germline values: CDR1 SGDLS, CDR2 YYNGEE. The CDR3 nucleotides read TGTGCCAGCAGCCCCAGGCTAGCGGGGGCATACCAAGAGACCCAGTACTTC. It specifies CASSPRLAGAYQETQYF.

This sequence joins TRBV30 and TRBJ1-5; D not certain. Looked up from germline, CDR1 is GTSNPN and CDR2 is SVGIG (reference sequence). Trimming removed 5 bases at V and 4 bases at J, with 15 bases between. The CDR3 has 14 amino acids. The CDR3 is CAWSRRQENQPQHF. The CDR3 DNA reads TGTGCCTGGTCCCGTCGGCAGGAAAATCAGCCCCAGCATTTT.

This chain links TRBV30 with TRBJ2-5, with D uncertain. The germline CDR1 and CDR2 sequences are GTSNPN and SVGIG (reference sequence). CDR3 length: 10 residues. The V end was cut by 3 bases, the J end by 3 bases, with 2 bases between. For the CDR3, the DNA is TGTGCCTGGAGGGAAGAGACCCAGTACTTC. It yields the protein CAWREETQYF.

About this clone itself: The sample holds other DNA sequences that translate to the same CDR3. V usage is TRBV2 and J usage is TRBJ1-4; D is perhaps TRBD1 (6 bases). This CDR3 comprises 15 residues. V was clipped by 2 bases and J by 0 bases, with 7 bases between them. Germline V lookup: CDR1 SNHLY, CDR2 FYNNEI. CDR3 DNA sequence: TGTGCCAGCAGTGAACAGGGGTCAACTAATGAAAAACTGTTTTTT. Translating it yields CASSEQGSTNEKLFF.

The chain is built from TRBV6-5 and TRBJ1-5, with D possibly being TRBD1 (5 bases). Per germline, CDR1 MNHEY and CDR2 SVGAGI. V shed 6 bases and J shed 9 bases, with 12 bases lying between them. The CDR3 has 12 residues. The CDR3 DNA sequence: TGTGCCAGCAGGGGCCAGGGAACGCCCCAGCATTTT. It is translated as CASRGQGTPQHF.

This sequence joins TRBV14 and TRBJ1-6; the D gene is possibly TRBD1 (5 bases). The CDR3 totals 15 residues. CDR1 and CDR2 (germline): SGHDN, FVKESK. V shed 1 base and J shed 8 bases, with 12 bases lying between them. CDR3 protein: CASSQGQTLYSPLHF. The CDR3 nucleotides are TGTGCCAGCAGCCAAGGACAGACCCTCTATTCACCCCTCCACTTT. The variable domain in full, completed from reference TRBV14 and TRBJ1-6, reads EAGVTQFPSHSVIEKGQTVTLRCDPISGHDNLYWYRRVMGKEIKFLLHFVKESKQDESGMPNNRFLAERTGGTYSTLKVQPAELEDSGVYFCASSQGQTLYSPLHFGNGTRLTVT.

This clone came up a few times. CDR3 sequence: CASSHLPGELFF. CDR3 sequence (DNA): TGTGCCAGCAGTCATCTCCCAGGAGAACTGTTTTTT. V usage is TRBV14 and J usage is TRBJ1-4, with D unclear. The CDR3 runs 12 residues. Trimming pared 6 bases from V and 12 bases from J, leaving 14 bases between. Germline-derived CDR1 and CDR2 are SGHDN and FVKESK.

Here the CDR3 reads CAWKEGDRTMNTEAFF. The CDR3, as DNA: TGTGCCTGGAAAGAGGGGGACAGAACCATGAACACTGAAGCTTTCTTT. The chain recombines TRBV30 with TRBJ1-1, with 7 bases that match TRBD1. Germline-derived CDR1 and CDR2 are GTSNPN and SVGIG (reference sequence). The CDR3 length is 16 residues. The junction had 11 bases not matched to a gene; V was cut back by 4 bases and J by 0 bases.

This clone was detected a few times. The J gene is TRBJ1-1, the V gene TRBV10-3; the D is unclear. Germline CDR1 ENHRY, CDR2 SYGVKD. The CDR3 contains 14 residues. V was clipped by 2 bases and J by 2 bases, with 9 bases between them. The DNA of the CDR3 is TGTGCCATCAGTGAGAATAGGGATAACACTGAAGCTTTCTTT. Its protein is CAISENRDNTEAFF.

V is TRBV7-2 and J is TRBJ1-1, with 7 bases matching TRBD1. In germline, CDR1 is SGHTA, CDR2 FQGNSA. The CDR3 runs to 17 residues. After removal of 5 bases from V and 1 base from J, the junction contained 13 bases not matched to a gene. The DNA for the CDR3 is TGTGCCAGCAGCGCCCTGACAGGGATCGACGAGAACACTGAAGCTTTCTTT. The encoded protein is CASSALTGIDENTEAFF.

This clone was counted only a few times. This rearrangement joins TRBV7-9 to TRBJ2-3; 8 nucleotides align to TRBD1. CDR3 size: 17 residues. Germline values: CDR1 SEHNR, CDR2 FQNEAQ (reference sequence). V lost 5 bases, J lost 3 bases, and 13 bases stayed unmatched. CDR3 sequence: CASSRLGQGLGTDTQYF. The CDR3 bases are TGTGCCAGCAGCCGCCTAGGACAGGGCCTAGGGACAGATACGCAGTATTTT.